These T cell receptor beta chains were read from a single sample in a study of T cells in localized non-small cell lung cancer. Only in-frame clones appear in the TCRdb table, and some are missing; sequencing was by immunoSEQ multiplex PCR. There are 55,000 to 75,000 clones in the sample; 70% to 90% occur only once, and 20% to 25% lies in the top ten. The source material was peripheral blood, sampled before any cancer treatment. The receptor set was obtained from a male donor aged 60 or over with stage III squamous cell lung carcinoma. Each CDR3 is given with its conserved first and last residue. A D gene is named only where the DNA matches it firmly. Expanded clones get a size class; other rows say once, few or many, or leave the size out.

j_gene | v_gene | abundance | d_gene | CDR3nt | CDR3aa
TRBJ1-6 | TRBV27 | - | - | TGTGCCAGCAGTACCCGTGGCGACTCACCCCTCCACTTT | CASSTRGDSPLHF
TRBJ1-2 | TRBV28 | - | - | TGTGCCAGCAGTGAGGACGGCAACTATGGCTACACCTTC | CASSEDGNYGYTF
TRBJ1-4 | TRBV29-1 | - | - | TGCAGCGCCCTGAGCCGGGGGACTAATGAAAAACTGTTTTTT | CSALSRGTNEKLFF
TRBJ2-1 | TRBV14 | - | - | TGTGCCAGCAGCCAAGAAAACCCTCTGTTCTTC | CASSQENPLFF
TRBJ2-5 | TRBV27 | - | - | TGTGCCAGCAGTTTATGGGGCAGGACCGAGACCCAGTACTTC | CASSLWGRTETQYF
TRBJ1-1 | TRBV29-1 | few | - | TGCAGCGTTCAGGGCGGCACTGTTGAAGCTTTCTTT | CSVQGGTVEAFF
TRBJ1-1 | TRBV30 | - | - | TGTGCCTGGGATCGAGGCCCCCCGGGAACTGAAGCTTTCTTT | CAWDRGPPGTEAFF
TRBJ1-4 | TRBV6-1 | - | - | TGTGCCAGCAGTGAACGGTGGGTTAATGAAAAACTGTTTTTT | CASSERWVNEKLFF
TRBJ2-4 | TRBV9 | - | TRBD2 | TGTGCCAGCAGCGTAACGGGACTAGCGGGGGTCGGGGCCAAAAACATTCAGTACTTC | CASSVTGLAGVGAKNIQYF
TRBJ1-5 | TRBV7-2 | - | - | TGTGCCAGCAGCTTTGGGGGCAATCAGCCCCAGCATTTT | CASSFGGNQPQHF
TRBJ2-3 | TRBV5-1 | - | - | TGCGCCAGCAGCTTAAACGGGCCAGATACGCAGTATTTT | CASSLNGPDTQYF
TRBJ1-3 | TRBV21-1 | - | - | TGTGCCAGCAGCAAAGATCCGCCCCAGGGGGCTCCGGGTACTGGAAACACCATATATTTT | CASSKDPPQGAPGTGNTIYF
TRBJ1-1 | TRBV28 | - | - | TGTGCCAGCATCCAGGACAGGAACACTGAAGCTTTCTTT | CASIQDRNTEAFF
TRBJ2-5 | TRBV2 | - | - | TGTGCCAGCAAGGTAGCGCTCCAAGAGACCCAGTACTTC | CASKVALQETQYF
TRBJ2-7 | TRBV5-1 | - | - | TGCGCCAGCAGCTTTACAGGGAGGGACGAGCAGTACTTC | CASSFTGRDEQYF
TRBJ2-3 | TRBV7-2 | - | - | TGTGCCAGCAGTTGGACAGTGTACACAGATACGCAGTATTTT | CASSWTVYTDTQYF
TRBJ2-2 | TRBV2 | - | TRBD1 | TGTGCCTCTAGGGGGACAGATGCACCGGCGGAGCTGTTTTTT | CASRGTDAPAELFF
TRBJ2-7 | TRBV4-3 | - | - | TGCGCCAGCAGCCGAGGGACACGAGCGGGAAACTACGAGCAGTACTTC | CASSRGTRAGNYEQYF
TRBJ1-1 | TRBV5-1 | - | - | TGCGCCAGCAGCTTTGAGGGTGGCATTGGGGCTGAAGCTTTCTTT | CASSFEGGIGAEAFF
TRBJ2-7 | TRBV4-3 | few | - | TGCGCCAGCAGCCAAGGAGTCAGTACCTACGAGCAGTACTTC | CASSQGVSTYEQYF